These 17 T cell receptor beta chains were sequenced from one sample in a study of OX40 agonist ivuxolimab in advanced cancers. TCRdb keeps only in-frame clones here, not all; method: immunoSEQ multiplex PCR. The table lists approximately 77,000 clones, 91% of them singletons. Sequenced here: CD4+ or CD8+ T cells sorted from blood, sampled in a trial of the OX40 agonist ivuxolimab. The origin of the receptors is an adult with an advanced solid tumor such as melanoma, head and neck, liver or kidney cancer.

CDR3 residues: CASSEGADEQYF. CDR3 nucleotide sequence: TGTGCCAGCAGCGAGGGGGCCGACGAGCAGTACTTC. The chain has TRBV6-6 and TRBJ2-7; TRBD1 matches at 7 bases. The CDR3 totals 12 residues. Trimming at V came to 6 bases and at J to 5 bases, leaving 4 bases not matched to a gene. CDR1 MNHNY and CDR2 SVGAGI come from the germline V gene (reference sequence).

The rearrangement joins TRBV5-1 to TRBJ2-3, with 9 positions matching TRBD1. The CDR3 is 14 residues long. Looked up from germline, CDR1 is SGHRS and CDR2 is YFSETQ. The trim removed 5 bases at V and 4 bases at J, leaving 5 bases unmatched. The CDR3 DNA follows: TGCGCCAGCAGGGGGACAGGGTTTCCAGATACGCAGTATTTT. It is translated as CASRGTGFPDTQYF.

V usage is TRBV5-6 and J usage is TRBJ1-1, with TRBD1 as a possible D gene (5 bases). Germline CDR1 is SGHDT and CDR2 is YYEEEE. The V and J ends lost 5 bases and 4 bases respectively, with 12 bases between them. This CDR3 comprises 13 residues. CDR3 in amino acids: CASRGDSRTEAFF. The DNA of the CDR3 is TGTGCCAGCAGAGGGGACTCACGCACTGAAGCTTTCTTT.

Only a few counts were recorded for this clone. The gene calls are TRBV19 and TRBJ2-7; 9 bases agree with TRBD1. The germline CDR1 and CDR2 sequences are LNHDA and SQIVND (reference sequence). This CDR3 is built from 14 residues. Trimming cost V 7 bases and J 1 base; bases outside gene matches: 5. The CDR3 DNA reads TGTGCCAGTACTTGGACAGGGGAGTCCTACGAGCAGTACTTC. Amino acid sequence: CASTWTGESYEQYF.

The genes are TRBV7-2 and TRBJ2-7; TRBD1 might be the D (6 bases). CDR3 length equals 16 residues. V was pared by 1 base and J by 0 bases, with 13 bases between. Germline V gene data show CDR1 as SGHTA and CDR2 as FQGNSA. DNA for the CDR3: TGTGCCAGCAGCTTAGGCGGTTGGGACACCTCCTACGAGCAGTACTTC. Encoded protein: CASSLGGWDTSYEQYF.

The rearrangement links TRBV11-2 to TRBJ2-7; 14 bases fit TRBD2. The CDR3 spans 16 residues. Trimming removed 3 bases from V and 5 bases from J; junction bases left unmatched: 6. Germline CDR1 reads SGHAT; CDR2 reads FQNNGV. CDR3 in amino acids: CASSLGTSGSSDEQYF. CDR3 nucleotides: TGTGCCAGCAGCTTGGGGACTAGCGGGAGCTCTGACGAGCAGTACTTC.

The chain uses TRBV27 and TRBJ2-1, with 9 positions matching TRBD2. V lost 2 bases and J lost 0; bases outside the gene matches: 2. Germline lookup yields CDR1 MNHEY and CDR2 SMNVEV (reference sequence). The CDR3 is 16 amino acids. The CDR3, as DNA: TGTGCCAGCAGTTTAATAGCGGGAGCCTCCTACAATGAGCAGTTCTTC. It codes for CASSLIAGASYNEQFF.

This clone was seen a few times. This chain joins TRBV4-1 and TRBJ1-5; the D gene is possibly TRBD1 (6 bases). V lost 2 bases, J lost 1 base, and 9 bases lay in between. The germline gives CDR1 MGHRA, CDR2 YSYEKL. CDR3 length: 15 residues. The CDR3 sequence is CASSQFRGSNQPQHF. The CDR3 bases are TGCGCCAGCAGCCAATTCAGGGGAAGCAATCAGCCCCAGCATTTT.

The chain joins TRBV28 to TRBJ2-5; 11 bases match TRBD2. Germline V gene lookup returns CDR1 MDHEN and CDR2 SYDVKM. The ends lost 2 bases at V and 3 bases at J; junction bases unmatched: 11. This CDR3 is 18 amino acids long. For the CDR3, the DNA is TGTGCCAGCAGTTTACCACCCGGGCTAGCGGGAGGCGAAGAGACCCAGTACTTC. It is translated as CASSLPPGLAGGEETQYF. The variable domain in full, with the rest retrieved from reference TRBV28 and TRBJ2-5, is DVKVTQSSRYLVKRTGEKVFLECVQDMDHENMFWYRQDPGLGLRLIYFSYDVKMKEKGDIPEGYSVSREKKERFSLILESASTNQTSMYLCASSLPPGLAGGEETQYFGPGTRLLVL.

This chain links TRBV5-6 with TRBJ2-1; TRBD1 matches 9 bases. The CDR3 totals 14 residues. Trimming cost V 3 bases and J 9 bases; bases outside gene matches: 7. The germline V gene has CDR1 SGHDT and CDR2 YYEEEE. The CDR3, as DNA: TGTGCCAGCAGCTGGACAGGGGCCGACGTTGAGCAGTTCTTC. This encodes CASSWTGADVEQFF.

This clone turned up a few times. The chain recombines TRBV2 with TRBJ2-1; 9 bases align to TRBD1. CDR1 and CDR2 from the germline V gene are SNHLY and FYNNEI. The CDR3 consists of 15 residues. V lost 2 bases and J lost 3; bases outside the gene matches: 2. The chain's CDR3 is CASSERDRVYNEQFF. CDR3 coding DNA: TGTGCCAGCAGTGAACGGGACAGGGTCTACAATGAGCAGTTCTTC.

This rearrangement joins TRBV5-1 to TRBJ1-3; D is undetermined. V shed 6 bases and J shed 8 bases, with 12 bases lying between them. Germline CDR1 and CDR2: SGHRS and YFSETQ. The CDR3 has 12 residues. The CDR3 nucleotides read TGCGCCAGCAAAGGCCTTAAGGACACCATATATTTT. It encodes CASKGLKDTIYF.

V gene TRBV10-2 combines with J gene TRBJ2-7, with 9 bases lining up with TRBD1. Germline lookup yields CDR1 WSHSY and CDR2 SAAADI. The CDR3 is 16 residues long. J was trimmed by 3 bases and V by 4 bases; bases with no gene match: 10. DNA of the CDR3: TGCGCCAGCAGTGGTCCCGTGGGACAGGGCGACTACGAGCAGTACTTC. The encoded protein is CASSGPVGQGDYEQYF.

Only one count was recorded for this clone. The chain has TRBV11-3 and TRBJ2-7; 7 bases are shared with TRBD2. The CDR3 extends over 15 amino acids. CDR1 and CDR2 (germline): SGHNT, YENEEA. The J segment lost 3 bases and the V segment lost 8 bases, leaving 13 bases of the junction unmatched. CDR3: CASGPKGGEFYEQYF. The CDR3 DNA sequence: TGTGCCAGCGGACCAAAGGGAGGGGAGTTCTACGAGCAGTACTTC.

This chain joins TRBV29-1 and TRBJ2-7; the D is unclear. This CDR3 is built from 11 residues. Germline V gene lookup returns CDR1 SQVTM and CDR2 ANQGSEA. The V end lost 2 bases, the J end lost 3 bases, and 5 bases lay between the germline ends. Written as DNA, the CDR3 is TGCAGCGTTGAATATGACTACGAGCAGTACTTC. Its translation is CSVEYDYEQYF.

The chain has TRBV5-4 and TRBJ2-5; TRBD1 agrees at 9 bases. The junction had 1 base not matched to a gene; V was cut back by 0 bases and J by 4 bases. The length of the CDR3 is 14 residues. Per germline, CDR1 SGHNT and CDR2 YYREEE (reference sequence). This chain's CDR3 is CASSLGTGAETQYF. The CDR3 DNA sequence: TGTGCCAGCAGCTTGGGGACAGGGGCAGAGACCCAGTACTTC.

V usage is TRBV4-1 and J usage is TRBJ1-5; TRBD1 matches 7 bases. Germline values: CDR1 MGHRA, CDR2 YSYEKL. The CDR3 totals 17 residues. V shed 4 bases and J 2 bases; nucleotides not matched to a gene: 11. Here the CDR3 DNA reads TGCGCCAGCAGCCTACGGGACAGTTTGAGGGGCAATCAGCCCCAGCATTTT. Translating it yields CASSLRDSLRGNQPQHF.